This TCR beta chain was documented in a study of shared clonotypes between healthy human individuals. Whole-study results and caveats: Clonotypes shared by all four donors outscored non-shared clonotypes in generation probability.

Generated by immunoSEQ multiplex PCR, the TCRdb table keeps only in-frame clones and is missing some. The sample has a few million clones, 80% to 95% seen once. Points on this clone: The antigen remains undetermined.

The CDR3 contains 15 residues. The germline gives CDR1 SEHNR, CDR2 FQNEAQ (reference sequence). Trimming stripped 5 bases from V and 2 bases from J, with 15 bases between. The source is a man in his late teens or twenties in good health. Some clones in this sample may be carry-over from other donors' samples. The chain couples TRBV7-9 to TRBJ1-2, with a weak D call TRBD1 (5 bases). The specimen was naive CD4+ T cells from PBMCs. Subset denoted: CD45RA+ positively selected. The DNA of the CDR3 is TGTGCCAGCAGCCGGAGAGGGACGGAAAACTATGGCTACACCTTC. Its translation: CASSRRGTENYGYTF.